This TCR beta chain was found in a study of blood T cell repertoires in COVID-19. Methods used by the authors: Counts of nucleated cells, estimated from reference gene primer amplification, were obtained. Assay: immunoSEQ multiplex PCR; the TCRdb copy retains only in-frame clones and omits some. For V, J and clone size, that table is used; D and trimming come from the DNA. This table has over 65,000 clones, around 88% appearing once. This receptor was obtained from a man older than 75 with COVID-19, enrolled during active disease. The sample comprised peripheral blood.

The DNA for the CDR3 is TGTGCCACCAGCAGAGATGGCCCTAGCGGGGGTTTCGGGCAGTTCTTC. The encoded protein is CATSRDGPSGGFGQFF. V gene TRBV15 combines with J gene TRBJ2-1; TRBD2 matches 10 bases. This CDR3 spans 16 amino acids. Germline CDR1 and CDR2: LNHNV and YYDKDF (reference sequence). The V and J ends lost 0 bases and 12 bases, in that order; junction bases with no gene match: 11.